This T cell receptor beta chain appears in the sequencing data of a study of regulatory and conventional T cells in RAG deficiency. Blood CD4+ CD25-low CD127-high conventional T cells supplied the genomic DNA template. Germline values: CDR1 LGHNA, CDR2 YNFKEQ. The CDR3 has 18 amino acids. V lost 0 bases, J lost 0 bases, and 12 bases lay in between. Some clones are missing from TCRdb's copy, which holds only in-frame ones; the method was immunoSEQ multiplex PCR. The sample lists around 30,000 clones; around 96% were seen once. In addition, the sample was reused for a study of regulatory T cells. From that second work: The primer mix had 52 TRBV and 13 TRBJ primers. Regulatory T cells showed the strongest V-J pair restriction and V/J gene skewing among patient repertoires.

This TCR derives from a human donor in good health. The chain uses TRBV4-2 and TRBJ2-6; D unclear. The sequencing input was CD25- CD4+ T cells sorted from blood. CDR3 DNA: TGTGCCAGCAGCCAAGATATCGGTCGTAGCTCTGGGGCCAACGTCCTGACTTTC. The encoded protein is CASSQDIGRSSGANVLTF.